Each of the 15 T cell receptor beta chains below was sequenced from the same sample in a study of type 1 and type 2 diabetes patients. PCR was run on genomic DNA. Amplification of the beta chain CDR3 used 30 forward and 13 reverse multiplex primers. Each CDR3 protein gets one entry after TCRdb re-called the multiplex PCR reads with MiXCR. The sample contains 280,000 or so distinct CDR3 sequences, over 45% of which appear only once. The sample taken for sequencing was peripheral blood mononuclear cells (PBMCs). These receptors were taken from a man in his late teens or twenties with type 2 diabetes.

In regard to this clonotype: A read error may produce the germline difference seen at one junction end. The chain employs TRBV20-1 and TRBJ1-5, with 7 bases aligning to TRBD1. The germline CDR1 and CDR2 sequences are DFQATT and SNEGSKA (reference sequence). The CDR3 length is 14 residues. This CDR3 reads CSVRDSISYQPQHF. In DNA form, the CDR3 reads TGCAGTGTGCGGGACAGCATTAGCTATCAGCCCCAGCATTTT.

This clonotype was counted once. The chain couples TRBV7-2 to TRBJ1-6, with 10 bases aligning to TRBD1. Trimming removed 1 base from V and 6 bases from J; junction bases left unmatched: 6. The V gene's germline CDR1 is SGHTA and CDR2 FQGNSA. The CDR3 has 17 residues. The CDR3 sequence is CASSLVGQGLGNSPLHF. CDR3 bases: TGTGCCAGCAGCTTAGTGGGACAGGGGCTGGGTAATTCACCCCTCCACTTT.

CDR3 in amino acids: CASSRGTGGAGEQFF. The CDR3 bases are TGTGCCAGCAGTAGAGGGACAGGGGGCGCGGGTGAGCAGTTCTTC. This chain links TRBV6-6 with TRBJ2-1, with TRBD1 identical over 12 bases. The junction had 8 bases not matched to a gene; V was cut back by 5 bases and J by 9 bases. CDR3 length: 15 residues. Germline lookup yields CDR1 MNHNY and CDR2 SVGAGI (reference sequence).

The V call is TRBV6-5, the J call TRBJ2-1; a weak D match, TRBD2 (7 bases). This CDR3 is built from 12 residues. Germline CDR1 is MNHEY and CDR2 is SVGAGI. V lost 8 bases to trimming and J lost 12 bases, with 17 bases between them. The CDR3 loop is CASRGPTSRQFF. DNA of the CDR3: TGTGCCAGCCGGGGGCCGACTAGCAGGCAGTTCTTC.

This clonotype has only a few counts. CDR3 protein: CSARDRVGLNEKLFF. The DNA of the CDR3 is TGCAGTGCTAGAGATCGGGTCGGCCTGAATGAAAAACTGTTTTTT. The rearrangement links TRBV20-1 to TRBJ1-4; D not certain. This CDR3 region has 15 residues. Germline CDR1 DFQATT, CDR2 SNEGSKA (reference sequence). Trimming took 0 bases from V and 5 from J, leaving 13 bases between them.

This clonotype was seen at least ten times. The gene calls are TRBV30 and TRBJ2-7; D is ambiguous. Trimming left V 3 bases short and J 7 bases short, with 13 bases between. CDR1 GTSNPN and CDR2 SVGIG come from the germline V gene (reference sequence). This CDR3 spans 12 amino acids. The DNA for the CDR3 is TGTGCCTGGAGCTCCCCTCCTCGGGAGCAGTACTTC. Encoded protein: CAWSSPPREQYF.

This clonotype was observed at least ten times. V gene TRBV6-5 combines with J gene TRBJ2-7; TRBD2 aligns across 14 bases. CDR3 length equals 19 residues. Germline lookup yields CDR1 MNHEY and CDR2 SVGAGI. Unmatched junction bases numbered 16, after V lost 2 bases and J lost 7 bases. The CDR3 DNA follows: TGTGCCAGCAGTTACCAACCATTTTACTCCGGGACTAGCGGGAGAGAGCAGTACTTC. Its translation is CASSYQPFYSGTSGREQYF.

This clonotype has at least ten counts. The genes are TRBV7-2 and TRBJ2-7, with TRBD1 matching over 7 bases. The CDR3 runs 16 residues. Germline V CDR1 and CDR2: SGHTA, FQGNSA. V gave up 1 base and J gave up 2 bases; unmatched junction bases: 8. The CDR3: CASSLEGAIGTYEQYF. The CDR3 DNA reads TGTGCCAGCAGCTTAGAGGGGGCTATCGGAACCTACGAGCAGTACTTC.

The chain has TRBV29-1 and TRBJ2-7; 13 positions match TRBD2. In germline, CDR1 is SQVTM, CDR2 ANQGSEA. V lost 6 bases, J lost 3 bases, and 2 bases stayed unmatched. The CDR3 loop spans 13 amino acids. CDR3 amino acids: CSVRTSGSYEQYF. CDR3 nucleotide sequence: TGCAGCGTCAGGACTAGCGGGAGCTACGAGCAGTACTTC.

The V call is TRBV7-8, the J call TRBJ2-6; D is uncertain. Per the germline V gene, CDR1 is SGHVS and CDR2 is FQNEAQ. The V end lost 5 bases, the J end lost 4 bases, and 9 bases lay between the germline ends. The CDR3 totals 14 residues. CDR3 residues: CASSPVGGANVLTF. The CDR3 region has the DNA TGTGCCAGCAGCCCGGTGGGGGGGGCCAACGTCCTGACTTTC.

CDR3 amino acids: CASSLRGQTEAFF. The CDR3 DNA is TGTGCCAGCAGCTTAAGGGGGCAAACTGAAGCTTTCTTT. The chain joins TRBV7-2 to TRBJ1-1; 7 nucleotides agree with TRBD1. Trimming removed 2 bases from V and 5 bases from J; junction bases left unmatched: 2. CDR3 length: 13 amino acids. Germline CDR1 reads SGHTA; CDR2 reads FQGNSA.

This chain connects TRBV7-2 to TRBJ2-5; 15 positions agree with TRBD2. The CDR3 loop spans 15 amino acids. After removal of 3 bases from V and 9 bases from J, the junction contained 5 bases not matched to a gene. CDR1 is SGHTA, CDR2 FQGNSA, per germline. In nucleotides, the CDR3 is TGTGCCAGCAGCTTTGGACTAGCGGGAGGGAGGGCCCAGTACTTC. Translated, it gives CASSFGLAGGRAQYF.

The rearrangement joins TRBV7-7 to TRBJ2-2; 8 positions match TRBD2. After removal of 2 bases from V and 1 base from J, the junction contained 6 bases not matched to a gene. The CDR3 is 17 residues long. Per germline, CDR1 SSHAT and CDR2 FNYEAQ (reference sequence). CDR3 in DNA: TGTGCCAGCAGCTTACTACCGGGACTAGGGAACACCGGGGAGCTGTTTTTT. It is translated as CASSLLPGLGNTGELFF.

This rearrangement joins TRBV6-5 to TRBJ2-7, with 9 bases aligning to TRBD1. V lost 4 bases and J lost 2; bases outside the gene matches: 6. The CDR3 is made up of 15 amino acids. Germline loops: CDR1 MNHEY, CDR2 SVGAGI. The CDR3, as DNA: TGTGCCAGCAGTTGGGGGGGGACAGGGACCTACGAGCAGTACTTC. Its protein product is CASSWGGTGTYEQYF.

This clonotype has a handful of counts. V gene TRBV11-3 combines with J gene TRBJ1-2; D is ambiguous. Germline V gene sequence: CDR1 SGHNT, CDR2 YENEEA. The V gene lost 3 bases and the J gene lost 7 bases, with 6 bases spanning the gap. The CDR3 contains 11 residues. The DNA of the CDR3 is TGTGCCAGCAGCTTTTGTATTGGCTACACCTTC. Encoded protein: CASSFCIGYTF.